This T cell receptor beta chain was recovered during a study of blood T cell repertoires in COVID-19. Study-level background: COVID-19 samples, acute and convalescent, were from the United States, Italy and Spain. PBMCs, B-cell-depleted T cells, or T cells provided the cDNA or gDNA that made up the material.

The V gene's germline CDR1 is LGHNT and CDR2 FRNRAP. The CDR3 runs to 11 residues. The V gene lost 7 bases and the J gene lost 5 bases, with 7 bases spanning the gap. As handled by the study authors: Estimation of nucleated cell counts was performed using reference gene primer amplification. Generated by immunoSEQ multiplex PCR, the TCRdb table keeps only in-frame clones and is missing some. The V and J calls and clone size are taken from that table; D and trimming were inferred from the DNA. The sample yields around 260,000 clones, approximately 89% seen once. V gene TRBV12-5 combines with J gene TRBJ2-3; D remains unclear. This sequence was found in a man between 35 and 55 years old who had recovered from COVID-19. The specimen was peripheral blood. The CDR3 DNA is TGTGCTAGTGATTCGGGAGATACGCAGTATTTT. This encodes CASDSGDTQYF.